This T cell receptor beta chain was sequenced for a study of OX40 agonist ivuxolimab in advanced cancers. Study summary: An agonistic human IgG2 monoclonal antibody against OX40 (CD134) was given. At doses from 0.01 to 10 mg/kg, patients were given intravenous ivuxolimab every 2 weeks.

A note on this clone: The sample has other DNA sequences that encode this CDR3 too.

CDR1 and CDR2 from the germline V gene are SGHTA and FQGNSA. V shed 5 bases and J shed 4 bases, with 11 bases lying between them. The CDR3 extends over 13 amino acids. Generated by immunoSEQ multiplex PCR, the TCRdb table keeps only in-frame clones and is missing some. This sample has tens of thousands of clones, with 65% to 85% found just once. V usage is TRBV7-2 and J usage is TRBJ1-1, with D unclear. Source: CD4+ or CD8+ T cells sorted from blood, taken in a trial of the OX40 agonist ivuxolimab. The receptor was derived from an adult with an advanced solid tumor such as melanoma, head and neck, liver or kidney cancer. The CDR3 DNA reads TGTGCCAGCAGCCCCTCCCCAGGCACTGAAGCTTTCTTT. It encodes CASSPSPGTEAFF.